This section outlines one T cell receptor beta chain sequence together with its context. Its cognate antigen has yet to be identified. A much larger clone sits a single nucleotide away, making a read error possible. This sample stems from a study of blood T cells in healthy people across ages (dated by TCRdb to between 2014 and 2017). In terms of the full investigation: In model experiments, roughly one uniquely barcoded TCR beta cDNA molecule per two T cells was captured by template switching. The donors were divided into four age groups: young (average roughly 15 years), middle-aged (about 39), aged (around 67) and long-lived (around 87). Using deep sequencing normalized with unique cDNA molecular identifiers, the study measured how TCR beta repertoire diversity changes with age. To avoid experimental bias, donors of different ages were distributed randomly across sequencing lanes. Using the same blood draw, the study looked at two additional independent replicas of 1 million unique cDNA reads for two donors, one aged 18 to 29 and the other aged 80 or older.

Receptor amplification or capture employed 5' RACE. The sequencing machine was an Illumina HiSeq 2500. A second PCR of roughly 7 to 11 cycles was performed with a sample-barcoded 5' primer and a J-beta primer mix. A unique molecular identifier was introduced onto each TCR beta cDNA molecule by a template-switch 5' adaptor carrying 12 random nucleotides. At least 2.5 million CDR3-containing paired-end reads were obtained from each sample. First-strand cDNA was synthesized from all RNA with the Mint cDNA synthesis kit, primed by a TRBC-specific oligonucleotide. After uracil-DNA glycosylase treatment, a first 18-cycle PCR used universal primers M1SS and BC2_uni_R on all cDNA. Per the original workflow: For normalization, 1 million high-quality reads were randomly selected from each sample, with every read carrying a distinct molecular identifier. Instead of being binned into consensus sequences, reads that shared molecular identifiers were thrown out. MiTCR, with a Q25 quality threshold and the strictest error-elimination algorithm, was used for CDR3 identification, clonotype clustering and error correction. A nonparametric unseen species model using Euler transformation provided a lower-bound estimate of total TCR beta diversity. Using fastp trimming at Q25 and MiXCR clonotype assembly, TCRdb reanalyzed the public sequencing data and kept in-frame beta chains. Duplicate CDR3 protein sequences are folded into a single record with the most common DNA and genes. TCRdb assigned the V and J calls; the authors' analysis was not used. Recorded for this sample are 630,000 or so distinct CDR3 sequences; approximately 30% of them occurred a single time. 15% to 19% of the sample lies in the top ten.

Here is what the overall study found, with its caveats: As age increased, observed TCR beta diversity per million T cells dropped in a roughly linear way, and a significant reduction was already evident by age 40. The percentage of naive T cells measured by flow cytometry correlated strongly with observed TCR beta diversity. Since profiling was done on bulk unsorted PBMCs, naive and antigen-experienced compartments could not be conclusively compared. Donor CMV infection status was unknown, potentially confounding age-related changes in expanded clonotypes. Total diversity estimates from one million sequenced T cells were considered lower bounds and underestimates. The long-lived group showed more naive CD4+ T cells, fewer expanded clones and increased TCR diversity than the aged group, suggesting age selection.

The germline V gene provides CDR1 SGHTA and CDR2 FQGNSA. The CDR3 holds 13 amino acids from the cysteine to the phenylalanine. The DNA shown is the 39-base CDR3, in frame from base 1. V is clipped by 4 bases and J by 5 bases, and the sequence between their germline boundaries is 11 bases long. The donors were 40 or so Caucasian individuals from Russia, aged roughly 6 to 100 years, who were systemically healthy. Each donor gave roughly 9 milliliters of peripheral blood, drawn into EDTA-treated Vacutainer tubes. Ficoll-Paque density-gradient centrifugation was used to isolate PBMCs, with at least 6.5 million per sample. Total RNA, at least 5 micrograms per sample, was extracted from PBMCs with Trizol reagent. For every donor, an aliquot of PBMCs went through flow cytometry to measure the percentages of naive CD45RAhigh/CD27high T cells.

The V and J segments used are TRBV7-2 and TRBJ2-5; the D gene identity is not certain. This receptor was identified in a woman over 75 in good health. Sequenced input: blood. DNA sequence: TGTGCCAGCAGCTCCAGGTTCGGGGAGACCCAGTACTTC. The resulting protein is CASSSRFGETQYF.